This T cell receptor (beta chain) was sequenced during a study of identical twins. Template switching added a universal primer binding site, and final cDNA carried unique molecular identifiers. Each CDR3 protein is one row after TCRdb ran MiXCR on the 5' RACE reads. The sample yields around 1.7 million distinct CDR3 sequences, 32% seen once. From germline, CDR1 is SSHAT and CDR2 FNYEAQ (reference sequence). The CDR3 totals 14 residues. About this clonotype itself: Antigen: not known. One end of the junction fails to match germline, which may point to a read error.

Notes on the study in general: Where beta out-of-frame sequences were concerned, excess twin sharing was weaker.

The genes are TRBV7-7 and TRBJ2-1; 10 bases map to TRBD2. Sequencing was carried out using cord blood. The TCR originated in a newborn girl in good health. CDR3 protein: CASSLATSGSEQFF. The DNA of the CDR3 is TGTGCTAGCAGCTTAGCGACTAGCGGGTCGGAGCAGTTCTTC.